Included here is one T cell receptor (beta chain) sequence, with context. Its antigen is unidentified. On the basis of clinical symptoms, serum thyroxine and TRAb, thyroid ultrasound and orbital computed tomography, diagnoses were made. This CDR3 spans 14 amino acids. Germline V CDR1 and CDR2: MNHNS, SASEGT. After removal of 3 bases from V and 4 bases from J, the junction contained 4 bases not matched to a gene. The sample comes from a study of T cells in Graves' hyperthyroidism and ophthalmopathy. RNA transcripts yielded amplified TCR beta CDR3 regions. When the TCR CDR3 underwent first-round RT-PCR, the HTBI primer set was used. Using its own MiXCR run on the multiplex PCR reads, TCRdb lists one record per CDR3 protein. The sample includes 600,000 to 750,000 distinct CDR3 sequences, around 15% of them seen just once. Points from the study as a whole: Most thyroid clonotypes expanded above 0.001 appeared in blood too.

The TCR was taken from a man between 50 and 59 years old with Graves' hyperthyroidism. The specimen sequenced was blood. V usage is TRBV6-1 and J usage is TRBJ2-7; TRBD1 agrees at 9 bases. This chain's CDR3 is CASSDTGGFYEQYF. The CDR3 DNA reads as TGTGCCAGCAGTGACACAGGGGGCTTTTACGAGCAGTACTTC.